A single sample gave rise to the 22 T cell receptor beta chains below, sequenced in a study of blood T cells in healthy people across ages. Alongside a J-beta primer mix, a sample-barcoded 5' primer served in a second PCR lasting about 7 to 12 cycles. TCRdb used MiXCR to reprocess the 5' RACE reads, holding one entry per CDR3 protein. The sample holds approximately 670,000 distinct CDR3 sequences, around 43% seen once. The sequenced sample was blood. The receptor source for this set is a man aged 80 or over in good health.

The V call is TRBV28, the J call TRBJ2-1, with TRBD2 as a possible D gene (5 bases). V gave up 4 bases and J gave up 9 bases, with 19 bases separating them. The V gene's germline CDR1 is MDHEN and CDR2 SYDVKM. CDR3 length: 15 residues. Here the CDR3 DNA reads TGTGCCAGCAGTTATAGGTCGTCTCCTCGGGGTGAGCAGTTCTTC. Its protein product is CASSYRSSPRGEQFF.

The J gene is TRBJ2-7, the V gene TRBV7-6, with unresolved D. The length of the CDR3 is 15 residues. Germline V lookup: CDR1 SGHVS, CDR2 FNYEAQ. Trimming removed 1 base at V and 2 bases at J, with 12 bases between. DNA of the CDR3: TGTGCCAGCAGCTTAGGCGCCTATCCACCCTACGAGCAGTACTTC. Its protein product is CASSLGAYPPYEQYF.

On this clonotype itself: This clone may be a read error of a much larger clone one base away. This chain connects TRBV6-2 or TRBV6-3 to TRBJ2-7; D is undetermined. This CDR3 is built from 15 residues. V lost 6 bases and J 7 bases, leaving 22 bases between the germline ends. Germline values: CDR1 MNHEY, CDR2 SVGEGT. DNA for the CDR3: TGTGCCAGCAGCCTGCCGCGAAGCTCCTACAATGAGCAGTACTTC. This encodes CASSLPRSSYNEQYF.

This clonotype was detected ten times or more. This chain uses TRBV4-3 with TRBJ2-4, with TRBD2 matching 10 bases. The CDR3 is 17 residues long. The V gene end was trimmed by 4 bases and the J gene end by 8 bases; junction bases not matched to a gene: 14. Per germline, CDR1 LGHNA and CDR2 YSLEER. The CDR3, as DNA: TGCGCCAGCAGCCGAGGGGCTAGCGGGAGTTTAGAGGACATTCAGTACTTC. As protein: CASSRGASGSLEDIQYF.

Comment on this clonotype: A read error may account for a junction end that differs from germline. The chain employs TRBV7-9 and TRBJ2-5; 9 nucleotides align to TRBD2. In germline, CDR1 is SEHNR, CDR2 FQNEAQ (reference sequence). CDR3 length: 17 amino acids. CDR3: CASSLRGGGAGQETLYF. The CDR3 nucleotides are TGTGCCAGCAGCTTAAGGGGCGGGGGGGCTGGGCAAGAGACCCTGTACTTC.

The chain is built from TRBV20-1 and TRBJ1-2, with 9 bases identical to TRBD1. The junction had 9 bases not matched to a gene; V was cut back by 0 bases and J by 1 base. The CDR3 spans 17 residues. Germline values: CDR1 DFQATT, CDR2 SNEGSKA (reference sequence). The CDR3, as DNA: TGCAGTGCTAGAGATCGGGACAGGGCATGGGGTAACTATGGCTACACCTTC. Translated, it gives CSARDRDRAWGNYGYTF.

V is TRBV7-2 and J is TRBJ2-5; TRBD2 agrees at 12 bases. CDR3 length: 16 residues. The junction had 14 bases not matched to a gene; V was cut back by 4 bases and J by 11 bases. CDR1 is SGHTA and CDR2 is FQGNSA in the germline V gene. CDR3 in amino acids: CASSSKTSGGFNEQYF. In DNA form, the CDR3 reads TGTGCCAGCAGCTCGAAGACTAGCGGGGGATTCAATGAGCAGTACTTC.

The CDR3 here is CASTGGEIYGYTF. As DNA, the CDR3 is TGCGCCAGCACAGGGGGCGAGATCTATGGCTACACCTTC. This chain links TRBV10-2 with TRBJ1-2; 8 bases are shared with TRBD1. The CDR3 covers 13 residues. V trimming: 7 bases; J trimming: 4 bases; junction bases outside the gene matches: 5. Germline CDR1 reads WSHSY; CDR2 reads SAAADI.

This clonotype has only a few counts. This sequence joins TRBV7-2 and TRBJ1-6; 12 nucleotides match TRBD1. Germline V lookup: CDR1 SGHTA, CDR2 FQGNSA. Germline trimming cut 5 bases from V and 7 bases from J; bases unmatched to any gene: 6. The CDR3 is 16 residues long. The CDR3 here is CASSARDRGRNSPLHF. The CDR3 coding sequence is TGTGCCAGCAGCGCCCGGGACAGGGGGCGGAATTCACCCCTCCACTTT.

About this clonotype itself: An end of the junction differs from the germline gene, which may be a read error. The rearrangement uses TRBV30 and TRBJ2-6, with 8 bases aligning to TRBD1. The CDR3 has 13 residues. The germline V gene encodes CDR1 GTSNPN and CDR2 SVGIG (reference sequence). The CDR3: CARSADRDNVLTF. DNA for the CDR3: TGTGCCCGGAGTGCGGACAGGGACAACGTCCTGACTTTC.

A word on this clonotype: A read error may explain this, as a much larger clone is one base away. The rearrangement joins TRBV27 to TRBJ2-5; TRBD1 matches at 9 bases. CDR1 is MNHEY and CDR2 is SMNVEV in the germline V gene (reference sequence). The CDR3 length is 16 residues. This chain's CDR3 is CASSLFGQGFQETLYF. The CDR3 coding sequence is TGTGCCAGCAGTTTATTCGGACAGGGGTTCCAAGAGACCCTGTACTTC.

This clonotype was detected ten times or more. The chain links TRBV2 to TRBJ2-3, with unresolved D. Deletions cut 6 bases from V and 2 bases from J, with 9 bases between. CDR1 and CDR2 (germline): SNHLY, FYNNEI. The CDR3 consists of 13 residues. The CDR3 reads CASRPEITDTQYF. CDR3 DNA sequence: TGTGCCAGCAGACCAGAGATCACAGATACGCAGTATTTT.

The rearrangement links TRBV4-3 to TRBJ1-4, with D possibly being TRBD1 (5 bases). Germline V gene lookup returns CDR1 LGHNA and CDR2 YSLEER. V lost 3 bases to trimming and J lost 8 bases, with 13 bases between them. This CDR3 contains 14 residues. CDR3 amino acids: CASSHPGPFEKLFF. The CDR3 nucleotides read TGCGCCAGCAGCCACCCGGGACCGTTCGAAAAACTGTTTTTT.

As DNA, the CDR3 is TGTGCCATCCGGACAGGGGCTTACGAGCAGTACTTC. It specifies CAIRTGAYEQYF. V is TRBV6-2 or TRBV6-3 and J is TRBJ2-4; 9 nucleotides line up with TRBD1. The end of the DNA fits TRBJ2-7 better, so the J call may be wrong. Germline CDR1 reads MNHEY; CDR2 reads SVGEGT. The CDR3 consists of 12 residues.

The V call is TRBV27, the J call TRBJ2-2, with TRBD2 identical over 12 bases. Germline V gene lookup returns CDR1 MNHEY and CDR2 SMNVEV (reference sequence). This CDR3 has 15 amino acids. J was trimmed by 7 bases and V by 2 bases; bases with no gene match: 2. The CDR3 nucleotides are TGTGCCAGCAGTTTACTAGCGGGAGGGAACGGGGAGCTGTTTTTT. Translating it yields CASSLLAGGNGELFF.

V gene TRBV4-1 combines with J gene TRBJ2-7; 10 nucleotides match TRBD1. The CDR3 is made up of 15 amino acids. Germline-derived CDR1 and CDR2 are MGHRA and YSYEKL. With V trimmed by 3 bases and J by 2 bases, 4 bases remained unmatched. The DNA for the CDR3 is TGCGCCAGCAGCCAGGGGGGACAGGGGCCCTACGAGCAGTACTTC. Protein sequence: CASSQGGQGPYEQYF.

This clonotype was seen a handful of times. The V gene is TRBV27, the J gene TRBJ2-7; the D gene is possibly TRBD1 (5 bases). The V gene's germline CDR1 is MNHEY and CDR2 SMNVEV (reference sequence). The CDR3 extends over 15 amino acids. V shed 2 bases and J shed 2 bases, with 13 bases lying between them. CDR3 protein: CASSLGQGVPYEQYF. The CDR3 DNA sequence: TGTGCCAGCAGTTTAGGTCAGGGCGTCCCCTACGAGCAGTACTTC.

This clonotype was counted many times. This chain connects TRBV7-8 to TRBJ2-7; 12 bases agree with TRBD2. Trimming took 4 bases from V and 7 from J; bases not matched to a gene: 14. The CDR3 runs to 17 residues. Germline assignment: CDR1 SGHVS and CDR2 FQNEAQ. The chain's CDR3 is CASSYASTSGSSKEQYF. The CDR3 DNA follows: TGTGCCAGCAGCTATGCCTCGACTAGCGGGAGCTCGAAAGAGCAGTACTTC.

The rearrangement links TRBV6-2 or TRBV6-3 to TRBJ1-1; D gene uncertain. Trimming shortened V by 3 bases and J by 1 base, and 6 bases separated the two germline ends. The CDR3 has 13 residues. Looked up from germline, CDR1 is MNHEY and CDR2 is SVGEGT. The CDR3 region is CASSYRSNTEAFF. DNA of the CDR3: TGTGCCAGCAGTTATCGCTCGAACACTGAAGCTTTCTTT.

This chain uses TRBV5-1 with TRBJ1-2; D is uncertain. Trimming removed 5 bases from V and 2 bases from J, with 13 bases in between. This CDR3 has 14 residues. Germline assignment: CDR1 SGHRS and CDR2 YFSETQ. This chain's CDR3 is CASRESTTNYGYTF. In DNA, the CDR3 is TGCGCCAGCAGGGAAAGTACCACCAACTATGGCTACACCTTC.

There are a few counts of this clonotype. The chain has TRBV5-1 and TRBJ2-7, with D hard to call. The CDR3 sequence is 14 residues long. Per germline, CDR1 SGHRS and CDR2 YFSETQ. With 2 bases removed from V and 2 bases from J, the gap between germline ends came to 11 bases. The CDR3, as DNA: TGCGCCAGCAGCTTATTCCCGGCAGCCTACGAGCAGTACTTC. Protein sequence: CASSLFPAAYEQYF.

This clonotype was counted only a few times. This chain joins TRBV20-1 and TRBJ1-1, with 10 nucleotides matching TRBD1. The CDR3 has 14 residues. V lost 2 bases and J lost 4; bases outside the gene matches: 4. Per germline, CDR1 DFQATT and CDR2 SNEGSKA (reference sequence). In nucleotides, the CDR3 is TGCAGTGCTAGATATGACAGGGGGCTCACTGAAGCTTTCTTT. Amino acids: CSARYDRGLTEAFF.